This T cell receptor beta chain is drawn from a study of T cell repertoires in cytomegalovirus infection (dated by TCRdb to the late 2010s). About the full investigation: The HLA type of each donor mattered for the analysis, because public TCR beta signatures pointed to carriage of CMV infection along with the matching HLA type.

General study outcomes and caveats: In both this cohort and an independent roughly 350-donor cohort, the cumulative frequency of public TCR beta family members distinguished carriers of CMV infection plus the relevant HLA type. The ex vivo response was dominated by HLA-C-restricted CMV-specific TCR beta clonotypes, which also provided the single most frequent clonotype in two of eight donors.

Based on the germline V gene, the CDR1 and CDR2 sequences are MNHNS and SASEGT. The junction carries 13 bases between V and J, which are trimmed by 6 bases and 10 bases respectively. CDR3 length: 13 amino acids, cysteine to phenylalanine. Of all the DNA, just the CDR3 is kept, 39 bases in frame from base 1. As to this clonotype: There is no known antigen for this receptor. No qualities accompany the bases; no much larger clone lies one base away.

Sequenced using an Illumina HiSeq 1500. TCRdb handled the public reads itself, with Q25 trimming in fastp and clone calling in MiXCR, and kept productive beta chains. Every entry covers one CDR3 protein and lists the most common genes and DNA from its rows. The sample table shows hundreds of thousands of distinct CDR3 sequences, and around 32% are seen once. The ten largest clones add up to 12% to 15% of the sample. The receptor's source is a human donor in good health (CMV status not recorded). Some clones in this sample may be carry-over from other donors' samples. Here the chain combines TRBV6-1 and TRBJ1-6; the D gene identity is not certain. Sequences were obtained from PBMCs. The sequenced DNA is TGTGCCAGCAGCTCCTCTTCGGTGTCACCCCTCCACTTT. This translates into CASSSSSVSPLHF.